Given below is one T cell receptor beta chain in context. No antigen is known for it. One end of the junction varies from germline; a read error may be responsible. These data come from a study of esophageal squamous cell carcinoma under preoperative chemotherapy. The time point was: before preoperative PTX-NDP chemotherapy. Before surgery, patients were given preoperative paclitaxel-nedaplatin chemotherapy. TCRdb ran MiXCR on the PCR reads and lists one entry per CDR3 protein. This sample has 10,000 to 15,000 distinct CDR3 sequences, with approximately 54% found just once. Overall study results and limits: Post-treatment tumor-infiltrating lymphocytes appeared partly derived from peripheral T cells migrating into the tumor. Tumor-infiltrating lymphocytes showed no significant post-chemotherapy TCR diversity increase, unlike peripheral T cells.

The germline V gene has CDR1 MNHNS and CDR2 SASEGT. The CDR3 runs to 15 residues. This sequence was found in a human donor with esophageal squamous cell carcinoma. The donor label of this sample is uncertain. Specimen collection occurred from a patient given preoperative chemotherapy. The rearrangement joins TRBV6-1 to TRBJ2-3; D remains unclear. The CDR3 sequence is CASSLKGVSTNTQYF. The CDR3 nucleotides read TGTGCCAGCAGCCTCAAGGGTGTCTCCACAAATACGCAGTATTTT.